This T cell receptor (beta chain) was identified in a study of preoperative IRX-2 immunotherapy in early breast cancer. Sequencing was performed with immunoSEQ multiplex PCR; in TCRdb, only in-frame clones are kept and a portion is missing. The table lists about 19,000 clones, 85% of them singletons, with 1.2% in the top ten. The CDR3 consists of 12 residues. V was cut by 5 bases and J by 0 bases, with 8 bases left in between. Germline-derived CDR1 and CDR2 are SQVTM and ANQGSEA. Sample treatment: preoperative locoregional IRX-2 cytokine immunotherapy. This phase Ib study tested locoregional IRX-2 cytokine immunotherapy given before surgery.

The specimen comprised lymph node tissue, sampled after IRX-2 immunotherapy. This TCR was sampled from a human donor with breast cancer. V gene TRBV29-1 combines with J gene TRBJ2-7; unclear D gene. CDR3 nucleotides: TGCAGCGTTCAAGTTATCTCCTACGAGCAGTACTTC. As protein: CSVQVISYEQYF.